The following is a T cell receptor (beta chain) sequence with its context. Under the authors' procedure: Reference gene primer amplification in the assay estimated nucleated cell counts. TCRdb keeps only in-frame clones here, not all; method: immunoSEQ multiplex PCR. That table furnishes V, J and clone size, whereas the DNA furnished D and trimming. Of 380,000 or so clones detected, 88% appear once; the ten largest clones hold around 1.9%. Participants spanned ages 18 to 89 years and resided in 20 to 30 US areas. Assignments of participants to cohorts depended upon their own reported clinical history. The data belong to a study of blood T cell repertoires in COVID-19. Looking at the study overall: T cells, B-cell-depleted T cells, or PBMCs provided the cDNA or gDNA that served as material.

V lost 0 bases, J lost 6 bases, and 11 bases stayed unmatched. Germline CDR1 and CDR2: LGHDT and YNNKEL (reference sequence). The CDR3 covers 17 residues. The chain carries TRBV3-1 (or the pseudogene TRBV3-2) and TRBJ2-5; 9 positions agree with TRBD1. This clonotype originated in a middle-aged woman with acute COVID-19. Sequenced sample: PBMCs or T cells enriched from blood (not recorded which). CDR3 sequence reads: CASSQDLGGQGLKTQYF. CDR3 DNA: TGTGCCAGCAGCCAAGATTTGGGGGGACAGGGATTAAAGACCCAGTACTTC.